These 11 T cell receptor beta chains share one sample of origin, sequenced in a study of CD8+CD57+ T cells in acquired aplastic anemia. The TCR beta profiling, which covered VDJ combination and CDR3 sequence, was carried out using genomic DNA as the template. TCRdb independently ran MiXCR on the reads; one entry per CDR3 protein. This table has roughly 200,000 distinct CDR3 sequences, about three fifths appearing once. By flow cytometry, patients selected for sequencing had shown an expansion of CD8+CD57+ cells. The sequencing sample was made of sorted CD4+, CD8+, or CD8+CD57+ T cells (not recorded which) from PBMCs. These TCRs come from a human donor with aplastic anemia.

This chain links TRBV5-1 with TRBJ1-4; D gene uncertain. The CDR3 is 14 amino acids. Germline V lookup: CDR1 SGHRS, CDR2 YFSETQ. With 6 bases removed from V and 0 bases from J, the gap between germline ends came to 9 bases. The chain's CDR3 is CASKKGTTNEKLFF. The CDR3 nucleotides read TGCGCCAGCAAGAAGGGTACAACTAATGAAAAACTGTTTTTT.

This clonotype was picked up one time. The chain carries TRBV25-1 and TRBJ1-1, with D possibly matching TRBD1 (5 bases). This CDR3 contains 15 residues. Germline V gene data show CDR1 as MGHDK and CDR2 as SYGVNS. V was clipped by 2 bases and J by 4 bases, with 14 bases between them. The CDR3 is CASSEAGPLGTEAFF. The DNA of the CDR3 is TGTGCCAGCAGTGAAGCAGGGCCACTGGGCACTGAAGCTTTCTTT.

V usage is TRBV14 and J usage is TRBJ1-2; maybe TRBD1 (5 bases). V lost 8 bases and J lost 8, with 12 bases in between. Germline loops: CDR1 SGHDN, CDR2 FVKESK. CDR3 length: 11 residues. CDR3 sequence (DNA): TGTGCCAGCTTTGGGGGAGACGGCTACACCTTC. This encodes CASFGGDGYTF. The full variable domain, completed using reference TRBV14 and TRBJ1-2, is EAGVTQFPSHSVIEKGQTVTLRCDPISGHDNLYWYRRVMGKEIKFLLHFVKESKQDESGMPNNRFLAERTGGTYSTLKVQPAELEDSGVYFCASFGGDGYTFGSGTRLTVV.

The chain links TRBV2 to TRBJ1-4; 7 bases are a match to TRBD1. Germline V gene sequence: CDR1 SNHLY, CDR2 FYNNEI. After removal of 3 bases from V and 0 bases from J, the junction contained 13 bases not matched to a gene. This CDR3 contains 19 residues. The DNA of the CDR3 is TGTGCCAGCAGTGAGGTTGACAGGGTCCAAATTGCAACTAATGAAAAACTGTTTTTT. Protein product: CASSEVDRVQIATNEKLFF.

The genes are TRBV25-1 and TRBJ1-4; D is undetermined. The CDR3 consists of 9 residues. Germline CDR1 and CDR2: MGHDK and SYGVNS. Written as DNA, the CDR3 is TGTGCAACTAATGAAAAACTGTTTTTT. Its translation is CATNEKLFF. Full variable domain (remainder filled in from reference TRBV25-1 and TRBJ1-4): EADIYQTPRYLVIGTGKKITLECSQTMGHDKMYWYQQDPGMELHLIHYSYGVNSTEKGDLSSESTVSRIRTEHFPLTLESARPSHTSQYLCATNEKLFFGSGTQLSVL.

This clonotype was seen at least ten times. V and J are TRBV30 and TRBJ1-1; D not resolved. CDR1 and CDR2 (germline): GTSNPN, SVGIG (reference sequence). The CDR3 covers 11 residues. V was shortened by 2 bases and J by 7 bases, with 8 bases between the two germline ends. CDR3 in amino acids: CAWSPGGEAFF. The CDR3 bases are TGTGCCTGGAGTCCTGGAGGTGAAGCTTTCTTT. Full variable domain (remainder filled in from reference TRBV30 and TRBJ1-1): SQTIHQWPATLVQPVGSPLSLECTVEGTSNPNLYWYRQAAGRGLQLLFYSVGIGQISSEVPQNLSASRPQDRQFILSSKKLLLSDSGFYLCAWSPGGEAFFGQGTRLTVV.

The genes are TRBV5-1 and TRBJ2-1; possible D gene TRBD2, 6 bases. The CDR3 covers 12 residues. Germline lookup yields CDR1 SGHRS and CDR2 YFSETQ. Deletions cut 4 bases from V and 9 bases from J, with 11 bases between. The CDR3 region is CASSPPGGEQFF. The CDR3 DNA follows: TGCGCCAGCAGCCCGCCCGGGGGTGAGCAGTTCTTC.

The V call is TRBV6-5, the J call TRBJ1-1; D gene uncertain. Germline CDR1 and CDR2: MNHEY and SVGAGI. V lost 9 bases and J 3 bases, leaving 20 bases between the germline ends. The CDR3 has 15 residues. The CDR3 DNA sequence: TGTGCCAGTAGACGGGAAACCCGAAGGTACACTGAAGCTTTCTTT. Residues: CASRRETRRYTEAFF.

This clonotype was observed many times. This chain joins TRBV6-5 and TRBJ1-2; D possibly corresponds to TRBD1 (5 bases). The CDR3 consists of 15 residues. Germline V CDR1 and CDR2: MNHEY, SVGAGI. The V end was cut by 4 bases, the J end by 4 bases, with 16 bases between. The DNA of the CDR3 is TGTGCCAGCAGTTTACAGACCGGGACCCTCTATGGCTACACCTTC. It encodes CASSLQTGTLYGYTF.

The chain joins TRBV5-6 to TRBJ2-3; weak D call: TRBD1 (5 bases). Germline values: CDR1 SGHDT, CDR2 YYEEEE. V dropped 1 base and J dropped 8 bases, with 11 bases sitting between them. This CDR3 contains 13 residues. CDR3 coding DNA: TGTGCCAGCAGCTTGCAGGGCTCAGGTACGCAGTATTTT. It is translated as CASSLQGSGTQYF.

The CDR3 DNA sequence: TGTGCCAGCAGCGGGGGTAGCAATCAGCCCCAGCATTTT. This encodes CASSGGSNQPQHF. The rearrangement joins TRBV19 to TRBJ1-5; perhaps TRBD1 as D (5 bases). The CDR3 contains 13 residues. The V gene's germline CDR1 is LNHDA and CDR2 SQIVND (reference sequence). V gave up 9 bases and J gave up 0 bases, with 9 bases separating them. The full variable domain, rest sourced from reference TRBV19 and TRBJ1-5, is DGGITQSPKYLFRKEGQNVTLSCEQNLNHDAMYWYRQDPGQGLRLIYYSQIVNDFQKGDIAEGYSVSREKKESFPLTVTSAQKNPTAFYLCASSGGSNQPQHFGDGTRLSIL.